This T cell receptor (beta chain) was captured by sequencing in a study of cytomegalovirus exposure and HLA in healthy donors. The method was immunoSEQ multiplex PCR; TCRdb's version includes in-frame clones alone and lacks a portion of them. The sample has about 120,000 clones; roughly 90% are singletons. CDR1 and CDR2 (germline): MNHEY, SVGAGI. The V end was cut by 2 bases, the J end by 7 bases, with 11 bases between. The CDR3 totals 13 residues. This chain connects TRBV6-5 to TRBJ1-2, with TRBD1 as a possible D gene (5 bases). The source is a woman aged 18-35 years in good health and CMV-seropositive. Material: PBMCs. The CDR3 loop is CASSYGWGGGYTF. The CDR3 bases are TGTGCCAGCAGTTACGGCTGGGGCGGTGGCTACACCTTC.